This T cell receptor (beta chain) was recorded in a study of blood T cell repertoires in COVID-19. Study-level background: Sites across the United States, Italy and Spain contributed samples from acute and convalescent COVID-19. PBMCs, B-cell-depleted T cells, or T cells provided the cDNA or gDNA that made up the material.

With V trimmed by 5 bases and J by 8 bases, 10 bases remained unmatched. The CDR3 has 15 residues. Per the germline V gene, CDR1 is SGHNT and CDR2 is YYREEE (reference sequence). In the authors' workflow: Scientists estimated how many nucleated cells there were by amplifying reference gene primers. TCRdb's copy holds only in-frame clones and misses some; the assay was immunoSEQ multiplex PCR. That table gives V, J and clone size, and the DNA gave D and trimming. Here the sample spans about 350,000 clones, around 88% being singletons. The chain combines TRBV5-4 with TRBJ1-4, with 9 bases that match TRBD1. The sequence was collected from a woman in her sixties or seventies with COVID-19, enrolled during active disease. The specimen sequenced was peripheral blood. CDR3 in amino acids: CASRRTGGAREKLFF. CDR3 DNA: TGTGCCAGCAGGCGAACAGGGGGCGCACGGGAAAAACTGTTTTTT.